This T cell receptor (beta chain) comes out of a study of CD8 T cells in ankylosing spondylitis (dated by TCRdb to the late 2010s). About the full investigation: The study set out to find disease-linked TCR variants by profiling T cell receptor beta repertoires in ankylosing spondylitis patients and healthy donors. The full study cohort was made up of about 24 ankylosing spondylitis patients and 108 healthy donors. Samples of peripheral blood were taken, and for ankylosing spondylitis patients, synovial fluid was collected as well.

Study-wide findings and limitations: Some TCR beta motif variants had previously been reported in synovial fluid and blood of reactive arthritis patients, which suggested common disease-initiation mechanisms. A TCR beta motif made up of several highly homologous amino acid variants appeared to be characteristic of blood from ankylosing spondylitis patients. The disease-linked clones were reported to be significantly enriched in matched synovial fluid samples from ankylosing spondylitis patients. The disease-linked clones had a CD8+ phenotype and were found at relatively low frequencies in peripheral blood.

The sequencer was an Illumina HiSeq 2500. Quantitative 5'-RACE with molecular barcodes was used to prepare TCR beta libraries. In the paper's pipeline: Disease-linked TCR variants were identified with a new computational method built on a probabilistic model of VDJ rearrangement. TCRdb passed the public sequencing reads through fastp at Q25 and MiXCR, retaining productive beta sequences. When rows share a CDR3 protein, they turn into one entry using the most common DNA and genes. The V and J calls, along with clone size, are taken from TCRdb and not from the paper's own processing. For this sample the table gives about 250,000 distinct CDR3 sequences, of which 7% to 10% were detected only once. Around 4.9% of the sample lies in the top ten. Taken from cysteine to phenylalanine, the CDR3 has 16 residues. The DNA shown is the 48-base CDR3, in frame from base 1. CDR1 is given as DFQATT and CDR2 as SNEGSKA, both from the germline V gene (reference sequence).

Only a few counts were recorded for this clonotype. Which antigen it targets is not known. The junction does not match germline at one end; this may be a read error. The rearrangement combines TRBV20-1 with TRBJ2-7; 13 bases in the junction line up with TRBD2. The sample comprised blood, either unsorted or a sorted T cell fraction (not recorded which). The clonotype was recovered from a female donor with ankylosing spondylitis or in good health (not recorded which). The bases are TGCTGTGCTACAGGACTAGCGGGAGCGGTCCCCTACGAGCAGTACTTC. This codes for CCATGLAGAVPYEQYF.